This TCR beta chain was found in a study of human T cells and chemical hapten exposure. Turning to the study itself: Throughout the approximately 25-week study, diphenylcyclopropenone was applied weekly to the patients' scalps. Minor volume differences among pooled libraries chiefly drove per-sample TCR yield variation.

TCRdb itself ran the RACE reads through MiXCR, one entry per CDR3 protein. The sample yields roughly 74,000 distinct CDR3 sequences, 25% to 40% seen once. The V end lost 3 bases, the J end lost 1 base, and 9 bases lay between the germline ends. The CDR3 runs 14 residues. Time point of the sample: patch test 1, 2 weeks after DPC sensitization. Treatment specified: therapeutic diphenylcyclopropenone sensitization with weekly scalp DPC. Researchers sampled blood before each patch test went on. The genes are TRBV12-3 or TRBV12-4 and TRBJ1-1; no definite D call. The receptor's source is a man in his forties or fifties with alopecia areata. Some clones in this sample may be carry-over from other donors' samples. The sequencing used whole blood, collected in connection with sensitization to the hapten diphenylcyclopropenone (DPC). In nucleotides, the CDR3 is TGTGCCAGCAGTTTTACCGGGCAGAACACTGAAGCTTTCTTT. Amino acids: CASSFTGQNTEAFF.